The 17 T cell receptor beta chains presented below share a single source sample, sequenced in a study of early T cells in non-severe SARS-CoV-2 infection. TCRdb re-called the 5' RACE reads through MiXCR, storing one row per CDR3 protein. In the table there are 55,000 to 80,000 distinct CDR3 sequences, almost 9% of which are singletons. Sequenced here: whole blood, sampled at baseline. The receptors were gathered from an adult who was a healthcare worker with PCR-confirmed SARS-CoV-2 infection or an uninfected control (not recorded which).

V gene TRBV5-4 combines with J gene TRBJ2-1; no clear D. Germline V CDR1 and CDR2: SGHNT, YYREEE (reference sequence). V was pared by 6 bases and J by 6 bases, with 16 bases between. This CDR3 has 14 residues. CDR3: CASNLPPPLNEQFF. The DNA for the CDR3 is TGTGCCAGCAACTTACCACCCCCCCTCAATGAGCAGTTCTTC. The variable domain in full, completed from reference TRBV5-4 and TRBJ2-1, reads ETGVTQSPTHLIKTRGQQVTLRCSSQSGHNTVSWYQQALGQGPQFIFQYYREEENGRGNFPPRFSGLQFPNYSSELNVNALELDDSALYLCASNLPPPLNEQFFGPGTRLTVL.

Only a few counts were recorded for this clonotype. CDR3 residues: CASSLNSGSGQETQYF. The CDR3 DNA reads TGTGCCAGCAGCTTAAACAGCGGGAGCGGGCAAGAGACCCAGTACTTC. This chain connects TRBV7-9 to TRBJ2-5; TRBD2 matches 8 bases. CDR3 length: 16 residues. Losses at the gene ends were 2 bases for V and 2 bases for J; bases not matched to a gene: 7. Germline lookup yields CDR1 SEHNR and CDR2 FQNEAQ (reference sequence).

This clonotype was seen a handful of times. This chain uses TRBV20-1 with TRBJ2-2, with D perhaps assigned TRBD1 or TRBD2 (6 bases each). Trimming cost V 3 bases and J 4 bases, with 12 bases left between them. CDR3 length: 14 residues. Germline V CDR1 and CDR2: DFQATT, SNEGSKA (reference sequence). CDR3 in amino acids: CSARGGSGTGELFF. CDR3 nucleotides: TGCAGTGCTAGGGGGGGCTCGGGCACCGGGGAGCTGTTTTTT.

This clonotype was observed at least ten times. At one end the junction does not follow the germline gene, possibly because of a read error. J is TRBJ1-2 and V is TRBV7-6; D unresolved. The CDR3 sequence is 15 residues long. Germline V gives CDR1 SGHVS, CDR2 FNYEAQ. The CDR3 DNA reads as TGTGCCTGCAGCTTATTTACGACGGCAAACTATGGCTACACCTTC. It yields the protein CACSLFTTANYGYTF.

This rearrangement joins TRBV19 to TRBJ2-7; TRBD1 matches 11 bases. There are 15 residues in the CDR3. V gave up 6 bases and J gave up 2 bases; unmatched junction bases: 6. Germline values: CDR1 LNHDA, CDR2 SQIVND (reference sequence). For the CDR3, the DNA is TGTGCCAGTAGCCTCGGGACAGGGGGTCCCTACGAGCAGTACTTC. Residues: CASSLGTGGPYEQYF.

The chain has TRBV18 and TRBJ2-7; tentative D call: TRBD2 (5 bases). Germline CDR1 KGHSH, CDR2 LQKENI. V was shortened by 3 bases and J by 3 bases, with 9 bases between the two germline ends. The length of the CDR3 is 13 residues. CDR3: CASSPGEGYEQYF. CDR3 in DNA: TGTGCCAGCTCACCGGGAGAAGGCTACGAGCAGTACTTC. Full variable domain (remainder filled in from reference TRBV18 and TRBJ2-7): NAGVMQNPRHLVRRRGQEARLRCSPMKGHSHVYWYRQLPEEGLKFMVYLQKENIIDESGMPKERFSAEFPKEGPSILRIQQVVRGDSAAYFCASSPGEGYEQYFGPGTRLTVT.

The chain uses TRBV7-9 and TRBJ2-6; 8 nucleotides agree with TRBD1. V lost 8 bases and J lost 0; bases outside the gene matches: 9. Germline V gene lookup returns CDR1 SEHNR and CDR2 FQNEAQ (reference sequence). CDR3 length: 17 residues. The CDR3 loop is CASVKTGDHSGANVLTF. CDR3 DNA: TGTGCCAGCGTTAAGACAGGGGACCACTCTGGGGCCAACGTCCTGACTTTC. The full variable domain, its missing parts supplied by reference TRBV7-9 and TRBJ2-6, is DTGVSQNPRHKITKRGQNVTFRCDPISEHNRLYWYRQTLGQGPEFLTYFQNEAQLEKSRLLSDRFSAERPKGSFSTLEIQRTEQGDSAMYLCASVKTGDHSGANVLTFGAGSRLTVL.

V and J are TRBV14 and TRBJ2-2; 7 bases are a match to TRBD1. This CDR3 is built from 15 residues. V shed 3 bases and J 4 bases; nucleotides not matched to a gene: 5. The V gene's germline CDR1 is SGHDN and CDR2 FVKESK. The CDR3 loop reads CASSHDRESTGELFF. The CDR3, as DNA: TGTGCCAGCAGCCACGACAGGGAGAGCACCGGGGAGCTGTTTTTT.

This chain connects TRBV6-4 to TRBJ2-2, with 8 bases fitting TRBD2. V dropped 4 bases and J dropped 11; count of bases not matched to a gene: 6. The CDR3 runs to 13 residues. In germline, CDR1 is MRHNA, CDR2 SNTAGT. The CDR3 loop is CASSGTSGGELFF. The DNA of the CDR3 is TGTGCCAGCAGTGGTACTAGCGGAGGCGAGCTGTTTTTT.

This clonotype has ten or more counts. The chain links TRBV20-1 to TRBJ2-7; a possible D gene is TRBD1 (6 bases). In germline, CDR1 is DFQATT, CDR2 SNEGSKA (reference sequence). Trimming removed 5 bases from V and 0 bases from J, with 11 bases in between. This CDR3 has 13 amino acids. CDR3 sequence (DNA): TGCAGTGCTCAAAGGACAGTCTCCTACGAGCAGTACTTC. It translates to CSAQRTVSYEQYF.

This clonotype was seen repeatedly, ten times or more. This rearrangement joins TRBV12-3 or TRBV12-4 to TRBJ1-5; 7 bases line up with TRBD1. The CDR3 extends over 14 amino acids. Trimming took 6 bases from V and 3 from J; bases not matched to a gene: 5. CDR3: CASRGDSLNQPQHF. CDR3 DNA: TGTGCCAGCAGGGGGGACAGCCTCAATCAGCCCCAGCATTTT.

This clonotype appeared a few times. The CDR3 bases are TGCAGTGCTTTAGGCGGGGGGAGGGGAGAGACCCAGTACTTC. Protein sequence: CSALGGGRGETQYF. The chain links TRBV20-1 to TRBJ2-5; 8 bases line up with TRBD2. Germline assignment: CDR1 DFQATT and CDR2 SNEGSKA (reference sequence). The CDR3 is made up of 14 amino acids. The V gene end was trimmed by 5 bases and the J gene end by 4 bases; junction bases not matched to a gene: 9.

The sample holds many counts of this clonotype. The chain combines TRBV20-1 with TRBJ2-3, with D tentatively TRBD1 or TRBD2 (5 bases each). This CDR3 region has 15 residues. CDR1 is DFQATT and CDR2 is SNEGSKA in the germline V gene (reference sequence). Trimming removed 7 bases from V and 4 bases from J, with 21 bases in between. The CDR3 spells CSGIVSGASSDTQYF. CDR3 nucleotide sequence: TGCAGTGGAATTGTCTCCGGGGCGAGTTCAGATACGCAGTATTTT.

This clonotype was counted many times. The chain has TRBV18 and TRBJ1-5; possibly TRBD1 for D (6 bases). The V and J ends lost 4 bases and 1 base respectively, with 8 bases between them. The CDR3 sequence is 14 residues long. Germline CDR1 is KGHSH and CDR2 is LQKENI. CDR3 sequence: CASSQGQSNQPQHF. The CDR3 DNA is TGTGCCAGCTCACAAGGACAGAGCAATCAGCCCCAGCATTTT. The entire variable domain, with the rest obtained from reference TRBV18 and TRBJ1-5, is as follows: NAGVMQNPRHLVRRRGQEARLRCSPMKGHSHVYWYRQLPEEGLKFMVYLQKENIIDESGMPKERFSAEFPKEGPSILRIQQVVRGDSAAYFCASSQGQSNQPQHFGDGTRLSIL.

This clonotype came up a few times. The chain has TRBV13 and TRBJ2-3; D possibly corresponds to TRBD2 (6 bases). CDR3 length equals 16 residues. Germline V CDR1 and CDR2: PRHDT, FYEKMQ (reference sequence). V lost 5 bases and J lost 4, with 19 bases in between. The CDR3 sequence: CASSARDSRGADTQYF. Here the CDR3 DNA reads TGTGCCAGCAGCGCCCGGGACTCCAGAGGGGCAGATACGCAGTATTTT.

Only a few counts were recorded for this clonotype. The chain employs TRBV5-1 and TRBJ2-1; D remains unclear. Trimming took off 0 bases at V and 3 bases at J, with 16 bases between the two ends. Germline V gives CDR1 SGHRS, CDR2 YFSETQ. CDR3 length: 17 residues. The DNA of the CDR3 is TGCGCCAGCAGCTTGGGGATCCCCCCCAATCTCTACAATGAGCAGTTCTTC. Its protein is CASSLGIPPNLYNEQFF.

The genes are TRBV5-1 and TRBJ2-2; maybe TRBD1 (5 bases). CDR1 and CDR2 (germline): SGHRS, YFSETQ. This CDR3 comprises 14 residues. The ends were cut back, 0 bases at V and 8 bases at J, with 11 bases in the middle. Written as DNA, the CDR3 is TGCGCCAGCAGCTTGGTTTCAGGGCCAGGGGAGCTGTTTTTT. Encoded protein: CASSLVSGPGELFF.